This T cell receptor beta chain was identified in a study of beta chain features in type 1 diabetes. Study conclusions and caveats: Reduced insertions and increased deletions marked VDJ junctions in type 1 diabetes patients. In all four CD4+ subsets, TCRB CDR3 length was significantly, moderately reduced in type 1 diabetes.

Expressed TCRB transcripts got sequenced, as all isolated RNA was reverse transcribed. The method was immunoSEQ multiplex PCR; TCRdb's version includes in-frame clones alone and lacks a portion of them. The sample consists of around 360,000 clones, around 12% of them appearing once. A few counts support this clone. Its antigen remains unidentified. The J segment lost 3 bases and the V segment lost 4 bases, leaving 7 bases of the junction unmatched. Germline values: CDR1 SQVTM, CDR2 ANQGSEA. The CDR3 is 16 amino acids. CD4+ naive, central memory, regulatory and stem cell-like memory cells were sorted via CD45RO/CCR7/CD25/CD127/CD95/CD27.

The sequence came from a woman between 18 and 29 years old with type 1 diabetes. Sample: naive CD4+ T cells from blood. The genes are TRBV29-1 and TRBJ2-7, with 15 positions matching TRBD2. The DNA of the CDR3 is TGCAGCGTTGGGGGGGGACTAGCGGGAGGTCGCTACGAGCAGTACTTC. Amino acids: CSVGGGLAGGRYEQYF.